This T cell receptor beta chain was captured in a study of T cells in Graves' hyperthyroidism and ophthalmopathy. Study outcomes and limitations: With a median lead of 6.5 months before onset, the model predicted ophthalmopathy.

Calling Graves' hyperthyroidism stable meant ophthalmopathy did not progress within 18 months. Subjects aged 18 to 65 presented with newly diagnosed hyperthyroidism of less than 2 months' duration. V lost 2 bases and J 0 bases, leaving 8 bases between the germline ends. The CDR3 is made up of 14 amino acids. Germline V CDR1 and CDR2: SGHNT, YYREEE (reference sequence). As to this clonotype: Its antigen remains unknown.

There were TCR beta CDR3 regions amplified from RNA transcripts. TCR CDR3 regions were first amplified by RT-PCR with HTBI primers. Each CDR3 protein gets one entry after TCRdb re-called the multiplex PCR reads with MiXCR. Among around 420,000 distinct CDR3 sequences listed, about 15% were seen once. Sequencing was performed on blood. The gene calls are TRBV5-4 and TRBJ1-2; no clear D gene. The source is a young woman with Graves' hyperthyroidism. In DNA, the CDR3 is TGTGCCAGCAGCTTTGTGGAAACTAACTATGGCTACACCTTC. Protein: CASSFVETNYGYTF.